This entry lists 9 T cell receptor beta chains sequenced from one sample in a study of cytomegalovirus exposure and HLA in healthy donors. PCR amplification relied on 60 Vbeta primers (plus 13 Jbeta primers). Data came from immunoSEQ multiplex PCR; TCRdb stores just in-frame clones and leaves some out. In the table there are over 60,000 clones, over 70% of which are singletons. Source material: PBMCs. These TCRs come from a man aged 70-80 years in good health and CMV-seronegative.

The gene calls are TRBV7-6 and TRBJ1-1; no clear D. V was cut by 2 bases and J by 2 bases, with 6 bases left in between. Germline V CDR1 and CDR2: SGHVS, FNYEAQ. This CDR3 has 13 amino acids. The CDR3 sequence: CASSLNSNTEAFF. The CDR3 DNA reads TGTGCCAGCAGCTTAAACAGTAACACTGAAGCTTTCTTT.

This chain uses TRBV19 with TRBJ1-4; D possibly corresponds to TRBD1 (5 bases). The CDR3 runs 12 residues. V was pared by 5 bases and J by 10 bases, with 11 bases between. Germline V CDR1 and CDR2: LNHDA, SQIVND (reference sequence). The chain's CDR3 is CASSPGSVKLFF. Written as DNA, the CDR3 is TGTGCCAGTAGTCCAGGGTCAGTAAAACTGTTTTTT.

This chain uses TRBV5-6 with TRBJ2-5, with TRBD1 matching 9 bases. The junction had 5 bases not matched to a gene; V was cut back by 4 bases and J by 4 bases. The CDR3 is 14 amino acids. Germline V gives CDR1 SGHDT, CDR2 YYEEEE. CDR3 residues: CASSRQGEGETQYF. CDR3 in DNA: TGTGCCAGCAGCCGACAGGGGGAAGGAGAGACCCAGTACTTC.

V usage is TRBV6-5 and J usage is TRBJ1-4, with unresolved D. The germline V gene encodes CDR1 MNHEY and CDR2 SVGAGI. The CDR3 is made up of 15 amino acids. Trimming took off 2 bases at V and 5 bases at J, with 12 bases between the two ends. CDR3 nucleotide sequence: TGTGCCAGCAGTTACGTGCGGGGAACAAATGAAAAACTGTTTTTT. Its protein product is CASSYVRGTNEKLFF.

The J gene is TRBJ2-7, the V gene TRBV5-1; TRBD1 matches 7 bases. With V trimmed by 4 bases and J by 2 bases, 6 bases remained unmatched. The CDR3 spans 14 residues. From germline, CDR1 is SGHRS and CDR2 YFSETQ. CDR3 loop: CASSKDRLTYEQYF. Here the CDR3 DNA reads TGCGCCAGCAGCAAGGACAGGTTGACCTACGAGCAGTACTTC.

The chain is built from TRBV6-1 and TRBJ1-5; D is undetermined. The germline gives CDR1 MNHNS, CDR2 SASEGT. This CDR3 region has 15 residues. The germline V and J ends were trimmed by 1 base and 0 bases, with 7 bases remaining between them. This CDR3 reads CASSEDGTSNQPQHF. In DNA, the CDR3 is TGTGCCAGCAGTGAAGATGGCACTAGCAATCAGCCCCAGCATTTT.

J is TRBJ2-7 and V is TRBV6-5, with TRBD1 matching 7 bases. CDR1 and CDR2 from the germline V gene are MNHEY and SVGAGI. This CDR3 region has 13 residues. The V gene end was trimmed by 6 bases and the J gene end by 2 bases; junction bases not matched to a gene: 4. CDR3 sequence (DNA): TGTGCCAGCAGCCGGGACAGTCCCTACGAGCAGTACTTC. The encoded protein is CASSRDSPYEQYF.

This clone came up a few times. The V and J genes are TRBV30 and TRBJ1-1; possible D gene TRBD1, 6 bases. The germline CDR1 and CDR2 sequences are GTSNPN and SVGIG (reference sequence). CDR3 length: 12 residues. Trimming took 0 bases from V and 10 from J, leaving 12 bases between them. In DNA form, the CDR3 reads TGTGCCTGGAGTGTAAGGGGGAATGGAGCTTTCTTT. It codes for CAWSVRGNGAFF.

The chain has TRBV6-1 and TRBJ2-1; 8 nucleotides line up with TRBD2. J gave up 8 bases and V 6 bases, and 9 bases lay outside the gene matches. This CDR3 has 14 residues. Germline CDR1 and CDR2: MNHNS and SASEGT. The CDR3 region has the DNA TGTGCCAGCAGCCAACGGACTAGCTGGGATGAGCAGTTCTTC. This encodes CASSQRTSWDEQFF.